This T cell receptor beta chain came from a study of regulatory T cells in long-lasting Graves disease. Time point noted: newly diagnosed GD, antithyroid drugs for less than 3 months. The TCR library was made from RNA that had been extracted from PBMCs in TRIzol. This clonotype was found a few times. Its antigen is unidentified. The CDR3 does not end in the conserved phenylalanine or tryptophan, so this is likely a read error. Sequencing libraries for TCR beta were prepared with iRepertoire HTBI primers and Arm-PCR of CDR3 regions. TCRdb re-called the multiplex PCR reads with MiXCR, one entry per CDR3 protein. The repertoire holds 400,000 to 550,000 distinct CDR3 sequences, with about 15% as singletons. Study-level findings and limits: TRBV28 was favored in persistent disease, as were TRBJ1-2 and TRBJ2-5.

The CDR3 length is 13 residues. Trimming left V 7 bases short and J 3 bases short, with 12 bases between. The sample also formed part of further work on T cells in Graves' hyperthyroidism and ophthalmopathy. That source notes: The HTBI primer set was used in a first-round RT-PCR of the TCR CDR3. Also found in blood were most expanded thyroid clonotypes above 0.001. Model-based prediction identified ophthalmopathy a median 6.5 months prior to its onset.

The chain couples TRBV12-3 or TRBV12-4 to TRBJ1-1; D gene unclear. This clonotype was sampled from a woman in her 30s with Graves disease. Here the sequenced sample was peripheral blood mononuclear cells (PBMCs), taken at new diagnosis, from a patient treated with antithyroid drugs. The CDR3 DNA reads TGTGCCAGCATCCTCCGCTGGGACACTGAAGCTTTCATT. Translated, it gives CASILRWDTEAFI.